The clone carrying this T cell receptor (beta chain) was found many times. The time point here: pre-sensitization, week 0. Treatment: therapeutic diphenylcyclopropenone sensitization with weekly scalp DPC. This CDR3 spans 19 amino acids. CDR1 is LNHDA, CDR2 SQIVND, per germline (reference sequence). Trimming cost V 3 bases and J 0 bases, with 21 bases left between them. These data belong to a study of human T cells and chemical hapten exposure. TCRdb reprocessed the RACE reads with MiXCR, giving one entry per CDR3 protein. The table includes roughly 51,000 distinct CDR3 sequences, roughly 9.8% detected once.

This material consisted of whole blood, taken in connection with sensitization to the hapten diphenylcyclopropenone (DPC). The TCR sequence derives from a man aged 40-49 years with alopecia areata. Some clones in this sample may be carry-over from other donors' samples. V is TRBV19 and J is TRBJ1-5, with D possibly matching TRBD1 (5 bases). The CDR3, as DNA: TGTGCCAGTAGTATCGGCCCCGACCGGGAGGGGTATAGCAATCAGCCCCAGCATTTT. Its translation is CASSIGPDREGYSNQPQHF. The entire variable domain, with the rest obtained from reference TRBV19 and TRBJ1-5, is as follows: DGGITQSPKYLFRKEGQNVTLSCEQNLNHDAMYWYRQDPGQGLRLIYYSQIVNDFQKGDIAEGYSVSREKKESFPLTVTSAQKNPTAFYLCASSIGPDREGYSNQPQHFGDGTRLSIL.